This TCR beta chain was profiled in a study of blood T cell repertoires in COVID-19. As for the study in general: The origin of the acute and convalescent COVID-19 samples was the United States, Italy and Spain. Sample material is recorded as cDNA or gDNA derived from T cells, B-cell-depleted T cells, or PBMCs.

As originally analysed: Amplified reference gene primers provided the basis for estimating nucleated cell counts. Clones were sequenced by immunoSEQ multiplex PCR, and TCRdb holds only the in-frame ones, with some missing. Clone size and the V and J calls come from that table; the DNA yielded D and trimming. This table has under 500,000 clones, roughly 90% appearing once. Trimming left V 4 bases short and J 2 bases short, with 9 bases between. Germline CDR1 and CDR2: KGHDR and SFDVKD. The CDR3 is 14 amino acids. The sequenced material came from peripheral blood. This chain uses TRBV24-1 with TRBJ2-3; perhaps TRBD2 as D (5 bases). This TCR was recovered from a woman aged 25 to 39 with acute or convalescent COVID-19. The CDR3 DNA reads as TGTGCCACCAGTGACGGAGGTTCCACAGATACGCAGTATTTT. This codes for CATSDGGSTDTQYF.